The sequence of this TCR beta chain was determined in a study of prognosis after radiotherapy for stage I lung cancer. Two-round multiplex PCR, the amplification method, yielded TCR beta CDR3 from genomic DNA. During first-round PCR, primers specific to each TRBV and TRBJ gene were used. TCRdb fed the multiplex PCR reads into MiXCR, producing one record per CDR3 protein. The table lists 11,000 to 15,000 distinct CDR3 sequences, just under 30% of them singletons. Germline CDR1 is SGHKS and CDR2 is YYEKEE (reference sequence). Trimming at V came to 2 bases and at J to 9 bases, leaving 10 bases not matched to a gene. CDR3 length: 16 residues. This clonotype was observed many times. The antigen remains unidentified. Investigators drew about 6 milliliters of peripheral blood at each of two time points. General study points: Among patients who developed distant metastases, Shannon entropy after stereotactic body radiation therapy was lower. The median unique TCR clone count dropped from around 10,000 to 6,900 after stereotactic body radiation therapy.

This chain connects TRBV5-5 to TRBJ2-1; the match to TRBD2 covers 11 bases. The source material was PBMCs, sampled before or after stereotactic body radiation therapy (not recorded which). The origin of this receptor is a donor over 45 with non-small cell lung cancer. The CDR3 DNA reads TGTGCCAGCAGCTTTGTGGTTAGCGGGAGGGCCCTTGAGCAGTTCTTC. This gives the protein CASSFVVSGRALEQFF. Combining the CDR3 with reference TRBV5-5 and TRBJ2-1 gives the whole variable domain DAGVTQSPTHLIKTRGQQVTLRCSPISGHKSVSWYQQVLGQGPQFIFQYYEKEERGRGNFPDRFSARQFPNYSSELNVNALLLGDSALYLCASSFVVSGRALEQFFGPGTRLTVL.